This T cell receptor beta chain derives from a study of CD8 T cells in ankylosing spondylitis. Study-level results: Existing reports had already noted some motif variants in reactive arthritis synovial fluid and blood. A motif of under ten highly homologous TCR beta variants was seen as apparently characteristic of ankylosing spondylitis blood. Matched synovial fluid from ankylosing spondylitis patients was reported to be enriched for disease-linked clones.

Quantitative 5'-RACE was performed with molecular barcodes, and it yielded the TCR beta libraries. TCRdb analysed the 5' RACE reads with MiXCR anew, one entry per CDR3 protein. The sample carries 200,000 or so distinct CDR3 sequences, 10% to 15% recorded once. This clonotype was recorded a few times. Its specificity is unknown. The sample taken for sequencing was blood, either unsorted or a sorted T cell fraction (not recorded which). The source is a female donor with ankylosing spondylitis or in good health (not recorded which).

The CDR3, as DNA: TGTGCCAGCGGAGATCGTGGGAGAAACACCGGGGAGCTGTTTTTT. Its translation is CASGDRGRNTGELFF. The chain employs TRBV12-3 or TRBV12-4 and TRBJ2-2; D may be TRBD2 (5 bases). The CDR3 spans 15 residues. Trimming cost V 8 bases and J 2 bases, with 15 bases left between them.